The 14 T cell receptor beta chains presented below share a single source sample, sequenced in a study of neoadjuvant anti-PD-1 for oral cavity cancer. The time point: after neoadjuvant nivolumab, at surgical resection. TCRdb's copy holds only in-frame clones and misses some; the assay was immunoSEQ multiplex PCR. The repertoire includes roughly 14,000 clones, 71% of them detected once, and around 3% sits in the top ten. The source material was PBMCs, sampled after nivolumab (anti-PD-1) treatment. The receptors were sampled from a person between 35 and 79 years old with oral cavity squamous cell carcinoma.

The V gene is TRBV4-2, the J gene TRBJ2-3, with 8 bases that match TRBD1. Trimming cost V 0 bases and J 1 base; bases outside gene matches: 3. The CDR3 has 16 amino acids. Germline V gene sequence: CDR1 LGHNA, CDR2 YNFKEQ. CDR3 bases: TGTGCCAGCAGCCAAGAGGAGGGACAGGGCACAGATACGCAGTATTTT. Protein: CASSQEEGQGTDTQYF.

The CDR3 nucleotides read TGCGCCAGCAGCTTGGCACTAGCGGACTACAATGAGCAGTTCTTC. Translating it yields CASSLALADYNEQFF. This chain joins TRBV5-1 and TRBJ2-1; 8 bases line up with TRBD2. Looked up from germline, CDR1 is SGHRS and CDR2 is YFSETQ. This CDR3 contains 15 residues. With V trimmed by 0 bases and J by 3 bases, 2 bases remained unmatched.

This clone came up once. The V gene is TRBV13, the J gene TRBJ1-1; no clear D gene. CDR1 is PRHDT, CDR2 FYEKMQ, per germline (reference sequence). The CDR3 runs to 12 residues. V was shortened by 5 bases and J by 5 bases, with 9 bases between the two germline ends. CDR3 sequence reads: CASSRRRTEAFF. For the CDR3, the DNA is TGTGCCAGCAGCCGTCGGAGAACTGAAGCTTTCTTT.

The chain joins TRBV2 to TRBJ1-5, with D unresolved. The V end was cut by 4 bases, the J end by 4 bases, with 8 bases between. The CDR3 loop spans 13 amino acids. In germline, CDR1 is SNHLY, CDR2 FYNNEI. The CDR3 sequence: CASSVQDNQPQHF. CDR3 nucleotides: TGTGCCAGCAGTGTCCAGGATAATCAGCCCCAGCATTTT.

This chain links TRBV7-9 with TRBJ1-5; 7 positions agree with TRBD1. The ends lost 5 bases at V and 2 bases at J; junction bases unmatched: 3. The CDR3 is 14 amino acids. Germline V CDR1 and CDR2: SEHNR, FQNEAQ (reference sequence). The CDR3 loop is CASSAGTGNQPQHF. CDR3 sequence (DNA): TGTGCCAGCAGCGCCGGGACAGGCAATCAGCCCCAGCATTTT.

This clone was found once. The rearrangement links TRBV5-8 to TRBJ1-5, with TRBD1 as a possible D gene (6 bases). V gave up 2 bases and J gave up 4 bases, with 10 bases separating them. The CDR3 contains 14 residues. From germline, CDR1 is SGHTS and CDR2 YDEGEE. This CDR3 is CASSLGGWNQPQHF. The CDR3 nucleotides are TGTGCCAGCAGCTTAGGGGGGTGGAATCAGCCCCAGCATTTT.

The rearrangement links TRBV6-1 to TRBJ1-5; D possibly corresponds to TRBD1 (6 bases). V lost 0 bases and J 4 bases, leaving 13 bases between the germline ends. The CDR3 contains 16 residues. Germline lookup yields CDR1 MNHNS and CDR2 SASEGT. The CDR3 is CASSEATVGGNQPQHF. In nucleotides, the CDR3 is TGTGCCAGCAGTGAAGCCACCGTAGGGGGGAATCAGCCCCAGCATTTT.

Only a few counts were recorded for this clone. The CDR3 DNA reads TGTGCCAGCTCTAGCGGGGCCTACGAGCAGTACTTC. Translating it yields CASSSGAYEQYF. This chain uses TRBV6-5 with TRBJ2-7; 9 bases agree with TRBD2. The CDR3 runs to 12 residues. Germline V gene sequence: CDR1 MNHEY, CDR2 SVGAGI. V was clipped by 8 bases and J by 2 bases; unmatched bases: 1.

This chain links TRBV5-1 with TRBJ2-1; TRBD2 aligns across 13 bases. The germline CDR1 and CDR2 sequences are SGHRS and YFSETQ. Unmatched junction bases numbered 5, after V lost 0 bases and J lost 8 bases. This CDR3 has 16 residues. The CDR3 protein is CASSLGLAGGKDEQFF. DNA of the CDR3: TGCGCCAGCAGCTTGGGACTAGCGGGAGGTAAGGATGAGCAGTTCTTC.

A few counts support this clone. This chain links TRBV27 with TRBJ2-3; maybe TRBD1 (6 bases). Germline loops: CDR1 MNHEY, CDR2 SMNVEV (reference sequence). This CDR3 spans 15 amino acids. The V end lost 5 bases, the J end lost 5 bases, and 17 bases lay between the germline ends. In DNA, the CDR3 is TGTGCCAGCAGTCTCGCCCGGGACATCCAAGATACGCAGTATTTT. Its translation is CASSLARDIQDTQYF.

V and J are TRBV30 and TRBJ2-1; 10 bases agree with TRBD2. V lost 2 bases to trimming and J lost 9 bases; unmatched junction nucleotides: 13. Germline assignment: CDR1 GTSNPN and CDR2 SVGIG (reference sequence). The CDR3 consists of 16 residues. This chain's CDR3 is CAWSRGASGRRGEQFF. The CDR3 DNA follows: TGTGCCTGGAGTCGTGGGGCTAGCGGGAGAAGGGGTGAGCAGTTCTTC.

The V and J genes are TRBV10-1 and TRBJ2-1; 8 bases match TRBD2. This CDR3 comprises 15 residues. The germline CDR1 and CDR2 sequences are WNHNN and SYGVQD (reference sequence). V shed 0 bases, J shed 8 bases, and the junction held 6 bases outside the gene matches. This chain's CDR3 is CASSESNGRADEQFF. The CDR3 DNA follows: TGCGCCAGCAGTGAGTCGAACGGGAGGGCGGATGAGCAGTTCTTC.

The chain uses TRBV11-2 and TRBJ2-7; 7 bases map to TRBD1. The trim removed 8 bases at V and 5 bases at J, leaving 3 bases unmatched. This CDR3 is 11 amino acids long. From germline, CDR1 is SGHAT and CDR2 FQNNGV. CDR3 DNA: TGTGCCAGCGGGACAGTAAACGAGCAGTACTTC. Translation: CASGTVNEQYF. The full variable domain, in which reference TRBV11-2 and TRBJ2-7 provide the parts outside the CDR3, is EAGVAQSPRYKIIEKRQSVAFWCNPISGHATLYWYQQILGQGPKLLIQFQNNGVVDDSQLPKDRFSAERLKGVDSTLKIQPAKLEDSAVYLCASGTVNEQYFGPGTRLTVT.

This chain uses TRBV7-3 with TRBJ1-1; the D is unclear. Trimming took 1 base from V and 1 from J, leaving 10 bases between them. The germline gives CDR1 SGHTA, CDR2 FQGTGA. The length of the CDR3 is 15 residues. The chain's CDR3 is CASSLRPGANTEAFF. The CDR3 DNA sequence: TGTGCCAGCAGCTTAAGGCCGGGAGCGAACACTGAAGCTTTCTTT.